This T cell receptor beta chain was recorded in a study of T cells in narcolepsy. In the study overall: Healthy controls were enrolled alongside patients with narcolepsy type 1 or type 2. Regarding the study as a whole: Comparing one patient's CSF and blood CD4+ clonotypes highlighted HCRT- and TRIB2-specific autoreactive clonotypes. Autoreactive clone sequences were missing from some blood memory CD4+ repertoires.

The CDR3 is 18 residues long. Germline assignment: CDR1 SGHRS and CDR2 YFSETQ. V was pared by 4 bases and J by 0 bases, with 5 bases of the junction left unmatched. Generated by immunoSEQ multiplex PCR, the TCRdb table keeps only in-frame clones and is missing some. The sample comprises 25,000 to 35,000 clones, roughly 78% of which are singletons, and 6.6% rests with the top ten. Worth noting for this clone: Its antigen is currently unknown.

The clonotype comes from a human donor in good health. Specimen: memory (CD45RA-) CD4+ T cells from blood. This chain joins TRBV5-1 and TRBJ2-3; 16 bases agree with TRBD2. Here the CDR3 DNA reads TGCGCCAGCAGCCGTGGGACTAGCGGGAGGGCCAGCACAGATACGCAGTATTTT. Encoded protein: CASSRGTSGRASTDTQYF.